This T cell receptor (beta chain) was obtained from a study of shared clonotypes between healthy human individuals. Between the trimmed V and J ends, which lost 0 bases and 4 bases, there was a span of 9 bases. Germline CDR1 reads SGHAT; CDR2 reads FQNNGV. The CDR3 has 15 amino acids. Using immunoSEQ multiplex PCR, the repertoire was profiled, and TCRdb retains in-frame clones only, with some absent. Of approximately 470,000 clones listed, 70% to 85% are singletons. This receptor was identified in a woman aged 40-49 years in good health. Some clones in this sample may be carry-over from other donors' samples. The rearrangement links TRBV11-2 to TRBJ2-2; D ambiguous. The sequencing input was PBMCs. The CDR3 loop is CASSLESRSTGELFF. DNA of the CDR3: TGTGCCAGCAGCTTAGAGTCCAGATCCACCGGGGAGCTGTTTTTT.